The 7 T cell receptor beta chains reported below all come from one sample, sequenced in a study of blood T cell repertoires in COVID-19. The table came from immunoSEQ multiplex PCR; TCRdb's copy has only in-frame clones and leaves some out. The data show roughly 500,000 clones, with 75% to 90% seen just once and more than 3% held by the top ten. The specimen sequenced was peripheral blood. The receptor source for this set is a human donor in a cohort sampled during active COVID-19.

The sample holds one count of this clone. This sequence joins TRBV3-1 (or the pseudogene TRBV3-2) and TRBJ1-2, with 7 bases identical to TRBD1. Trimming took 1 base from V and 1 from J; bases not matched to a gene: 3. The V gene's germline CDR1 is LGHDT and CDR2 YNNKEL (reference sequence). CDR3 length equals 15 residues. CDR3 region: CASSQGQGVNYGYTF. DNA of the CDR3: TGTGCCAGCAGCCAAGGGCAGGGGGTTAACTATGGCTACACCTTC.

The sample holds one count of this clone. J is TRBJ2-1 and V is TRBV7-9, with a weak D call TRBD1 (6 bases). The germline V and J ends were trimmed by 1 base and 7 bases, with 17 bases remaining between them. The CDR3 is 16 residues long. The germline CDR1 and CDR2 sequences are SEHNR and FQNEAQ (reference sequence). CDR3 DNA: TGTGCCAGCAGCTTAGACCCAGGGGAATATAAAAATGAGCAGTTCTTC. This codes for CASSLDPGEYKNEQFF. Based on the CDR3 plus reference TRBV7-9 and TRBJ2-1, the full variable domain is DTGVSQNPRHKITKRGQNVTFRCDPISEHNRLYWYRQTLGQGPEFLTYFQNEAQLEKSRLLSDRFSAERPKGSFSTLEIQRTEQGDSAMYLCASSLDPGEYKNEQFFGPGTRLTVL.

This chain links TRBV18 with TRBJ1-5; no clear D. The CDR3 contains 16 residues. From germline, CDR1 is KGHSH and CDR2 LQKENI. With 0 bases removed from V and 0 bases from J, the gap between germline ends came to 9 bases. The CDR3 here is CASSPPAVFSNQPQHF. The CDR3 DNA follows: TGTGCCAGCTCACCACCGGCAGTTTTTAGCAATCAGCCCCAGCATTTT.

The chain couples TRBV7-3 to TRBJ2-5, with 11 bases matching TRBD2. Losses at the gene ends were 5 bases for V and 5 bases for J; bases not matched to a gene: 13. The CDR3 is 17 amino acids. Per the germline V gene, CDR1 is SGHTA and CDR2 is FQGTGA. CDR3 region: CASSPQRASGRRETQYF. DNA for the CDR3: TGTGCCAGCAGCCCACAGCGGGCTAGCGGGAGGCGGGAGACCCAGTACTTC.

V and J are TRBV6-5 and TRBJ1-6; D might be TRBD1 (5 bases). From germline, CDR1 is MNHEY and CDR2 SVGAGI. There are 13 residues in the CDR3. The V end was cut by 4 bases, the J end by 8 bases, with 9 bases between. The CDR3 here is CASSSPRDSPLHF. Written as DNA, the CDR3 is TGTGCCAGCAGTTCCCCCAGGGATTCACCCCTCCACTTT.

The V call is TRBV7-9, the J call TRBJ2-4, with D perhaps matching TRBD1 (6 bases). Germline CDR1 SEHNR, CDR2 FQNEAQ (reference sequence). This CDR3 region has 16 residues. Trimming took 4 bases from V and 2 from J, leaving 15 bases between them. This CDR3 reads CASSSLRGFSKNIQYF. The CDR3 coding sequence is TGTGCCAGCAGCTCTCTTAGGGGGTTCTCCAAAAACATTCAGTACTTC. The complete variable domain, with remaining parts taken from reference TRBV7-9 and TRBJ2-4, reads DTGVSQNPRHKITKRGQNVTFRCDPISEHNRLYWYRQTLGQGPEFLTYFQNEAQLEKSRLLSDRFSAERPKGSFSTLEIQRTEQGDSAMYLCASSSLRGFSKNIQYFGAGTRLSVL.

The J gene is TRBJ1-6, the V gene TRBV5-7, with D hard to call. TRBV5-7 is filed as an ORF, its function uncertain. The CDR3 runs 18 residues. V lost 4 bases and J 0 bases, leaving 17 bases between the germline ends. DNA for the CDR3: TGTGCCAGCAGCCAAATCCCGACACAGAGCTCCTATAATTCACCCCTCCACTTT. It encodes CASSQIPTQSSYNSPLHF.